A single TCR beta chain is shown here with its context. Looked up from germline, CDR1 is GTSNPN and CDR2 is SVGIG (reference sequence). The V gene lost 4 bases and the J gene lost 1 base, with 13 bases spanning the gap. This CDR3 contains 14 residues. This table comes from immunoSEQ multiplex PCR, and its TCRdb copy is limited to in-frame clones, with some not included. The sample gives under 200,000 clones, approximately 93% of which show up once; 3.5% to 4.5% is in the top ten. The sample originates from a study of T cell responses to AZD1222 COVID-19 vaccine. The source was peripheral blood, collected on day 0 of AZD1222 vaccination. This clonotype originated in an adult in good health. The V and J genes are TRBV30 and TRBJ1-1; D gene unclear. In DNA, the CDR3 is TGTGCCTGGACGCCGGGATTCTCGAACACTGAAGCTTTCTTT. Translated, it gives CAWTPGFSNTEAFF.